The 29 T cell receptor beta chains reported below all come from one sample, sequenced in a study of OX40 agonist ivuxolimab in advanced cancers. The data were produced by immunoSEQ multiplex PCR, yet TCRdb's version contains in-frame clones alone and is incomplete. The sample lists more than 80,000 clones, 86% seen once, with around 1.8% in the top ten. The material sequenced was CD4+ or CD8+ T cells sorted from blood, taken in a trial of the OX40 agonist ivuxolimab. These receptors were taken from an adult with an advanced solid tumor such as melanoma, head and neck, liver or kidney cancer.

The V gene is TRBV2, the J gene TRBJ2-3; TRBD2 aligns across 9 bases. The CDR3 covers 16 residues. V shed 5 bases, J shed 0 bases, and the junction held 6 bases outside the gene matches. Germline V gene lookup returns CDR1 SNHLY and CDR2 FYNNEI. The CDR3 DNA reads as TGTGCCAGCAGTTACCGGACTAGCGCAAGCACAGATACGCAGTATTTT. Protein product: CASSYRTSASTDTQYF.

The rearrangement uses TRBV9 and TRBJ2-6; 8 bases fit TRBD1. The germline V gene encodes CDR1 SGDLS and CDR2 YYNGEE. This CDR3 is 18 amino acids long. The V segment lost 3 bases and the J segment 2 bases; nucleotides outside the gene matches: 10. CDR3 loop: CASSAKGQGVTGANVLTF. CDR3 sequence (DNA): TGTGCCAGCAGCGCAAAAGGACAGGGAGTTACTGGGGCCAACGTCCTGACTTTC.

This clone has only a few counts. This sequence joins TRBV5-4 and TRBJ2-5; D is unresolved. CDR1 SGHNT and CDR2 YYREEE come from the germline V gene (reference sequence). The V end lost 4 bases, the J end lost 2 bases, and 9 bases lay between the germline ends. The CDR3 totals 13 residues. CDR3 amino acids: CASSVWAQETQYF. The DNA of the CDR3 is TGTGCCAGCAGCGTATGGGCTCAAGAGACCCAGTACTTC.

The rearrangement links TRBV28 to TRBJ1-3; 7 bases align to TRBD1. CDR3 size: 13 residues. V lost 6 bases and J lost 7; bases outside the gene matches: 6. Germline V lookup: CDR1 MDHEN, CDR2 SYDVKM. CDR3 in DNA: TGTGCCAGCAGGAGACAGGGTCGGAACACCATATATTTT. As protein: CASRRQGRNTIYF. Full variable domain (remainder filled in from reference TRBV28 and TRBJ1-3): DVKVTQSSRYLVKRTGEKVFLECVQDMDHENMFWYRQDPGLGLRLIYFSYDVKMKEKGDIPEGYSVSREKKERFSLILESASTNQTSMYLCASRRQGRNTIYFGEGSWLTVV.

The chain carries TRBV2 and TRBJ1-2; D call uncertain. V shed 4 bases and J shed 4 bases, with 4 bases lying between them. This CDR3 spans 11 amino acids. Germline loops: CDR1 SNHLY, CDR2 FYNNEI. CDR3 in amino acids: CASSASYGYTF. In DNA, the CDR3 is TGTGCCAGCAGTGCCAGCTATGGCTACACCTTC.

This chain joins TRBV28 and TRBJ1-2, with D uncertain. The CDR3 totals 15 residues. Germline V gives CDR1 MDHEN, CDR2 SYDVKM. The V and J ends lost 6 bases and 4 bases respectively, with 18 bases between them. DNA of the CDR3: TGTGCCAGCAGGCTCGGGATGCTAAGCACCTATGGCTACACCTTC. Its protein is CASRLGMLSTYGYTF.

The chain recombines TRBV5-1 with TRBJ2-1, with 12 bases lining up with TRBD2. The CDR3 spans 16 residues. CDR1 and CDR2 (germline): SGHRS, YFSETQ. Trimming at V came to 0 bases and at J to 8 bases, leaving 6 bases not matched to a gene. CDR3 in DNA: TGCGCCAGCAGCTTGGCCGGGACTAGCGGGCGGTATGAGCAGTTCTTC. Protein: CASSLAGTSGRYEQFF.

The CDR3 sequence: CASSLQGASFTYEQYF. The CDR3 DNA reads as TGTGCCAGCAGCCTACAGGGGGCTAGCTTTACCTACGAGCAGTACTTC. This rearrangement joins TRBV7-2 to TRBJ2-7; 9 bases align to TRBD1. Germline V CDR1 and CDR2: SGHTA, FQGNSA. This CDR3 spans 16 amino acids. Trimming took 5 bases from V and 2 from J; bases not matched to a gene: 10.

The rearrangement joins TRBV5-1 to TRBJ2-7; 7 bases map to TRBD2. V dropped 3 bases and J dropped 2; count of bases not matched to a gene: 8. This CDR3 is built from 15 residues. Germline V CDR1 and CDR2: SGHRS, YFSETQ. The CDR3: CASSWGGLGTYEQYF. The DNA for the CDR3 is TGCGCCAGCAGCTGGGGGGGACTGGGCACCTACGAGCAGTACTTC.

This chain joins TRBV19 and TRBJ1-2, with 8 bases matching TRBD1. J gave up 3 bases and V 5 bases, and 2 bases lay outside the gene matches. Germline assignment: CDR1 LNHDA and CDR2 SQIVND (reference sequence). This CDR3 spans 13 amino acids. The CDR3 DNA reads as TGTGCCAGTAGTGACAGGGGCCACTATGGCTACACCTTC. Translation gives CASSDRGHYGYTF.

The chain links TRBV2 to TRBJ1-1; TRBD1 matches 9 bases. Germline CDR1 is SNHLY and CDR2 is FYNNEI. CDR3 length: 14 amino acids. V lost 5 bases, J lost 3 bases, and 4 bases stayed unmatched. This CDR3 reads CASSRDRVDTEAFF. In DNA, the CDR3 is TGTGCCAGCAGTCGGGACAGGGTGGACACTGAAGCTTTCTTT.

CDR3 residues: CASMVRLAGVGEQYF. CDR3 nucleotide sequence: TGTGCCAGCATGGTTCGTCTAGCGGGAGTAGGGGAGCAGTACTTC. The chain has TRBV27 and TRBJ2-7, with 10 bases fitting TRBD2. CDR3 length: 15 residues. Per germline, CDR1 MNHEY and CDR2 SMNVEV (reference sequence). V shed 7 bases and J 7 bases; nucleotides not matched to a gene: 13.

This clone was counted between two and nine times. The chain combines TRBV28 with TRBJ1-5; D is perhaps TRBD1 (6 bases). The germline V gene has CDR1 MDHEN and CDR2 SYDVKM. The CDR3 is made up of 14 amino acids. The germline V and J ends were trimmed by 7 bases and 1 base, with 11 bases remaining between them. The CDR3 nucleotides are TGTGCCAGCACTGGGGGGCAAAGCAATCAGCCCCAGCATTTT. Protein product: CASTGGQSNQPQHF.

The chain couples TRBV19 to TRBJ2-5; the D gene is possibly TRBD1 (6 bases). CDR3 length: 15 residues. V lost 5 bases to trimming and J lost 0 bases, with 13 bases between them. The germline CDR1 and CDR2 sequences are LNHDA and SQIVND (reference sequence). For the CDR3, the DNA is TGTGCCAGTAGTCCCAGGGGAAGGGACCAAGAGACCCAGTACTTC. It yields the protein CASSPRGRDQETQYF.

J is TRBJ1-1 and V is TRBV29-1; D not certain. With 8 bases removed from V and 6 bases from J, the gap between germline ends came to 13 bases. CDR1 is SQVTM and CDR2 is ANQGSEA in the germline V gene. The CDR3 runs to 11 residues. The CDR3, as DNA: TGCAGCCCCGGGCGAGGTTCTGAAGCTTTCTTT. The encoded protein is CSPGRGSEAFF.

To note about this clone: This CDR3 is also generated by other DNA sequences in the sample. The chain uses TRBV9 and TRBJ2-7; possible D gene TRBD1, 6 bases. This CDR3 is built from 14 residues. The germline CDR1 and CDR2 sequences are SGDLS and YYNGEE. Between the trimmed V and J ends, which lost 3 bases and 3 bases, there was a span of 13 bases. This CDR3 is CASSAGQSIYEQYF. In DNA, the CDR3 is TGTGCCAGCAGCGCTGGACAGTCAATCTACGAGCAGTACTTC.

This sequence joins TRBV5-5 and TRBJ1-2; D unclear. This CDR3 spans 14 amino acids. V gave up 4 bases and J gave up 4 bases, with 14 bases separating them. Germline V lookup: CDR1 SGHKS, CDR2 YYEKEE (reference sequence). CDR3 in amino acids: CASSLNPTSYGYTF. CDR3 nucleotide sequence: TGTGCCAGCAGCCTCAATCCGACATCCTATGGCTACACCTTC.

The chain recombines TRBV5-4 with TRBJ2-3, with TRBD2 identical over 8 bases. Germline V gene data show CDR1 as SGHNT and CDR2 as YYREEE (reference sequence). Trimming removed 2 bases from V and 6 bases from J; junction bases left unmatched: 8. The CDR3 extends over 15 amino acids. The CDR3 coding sequence is TGTGCCAGCAGCTTTACTAGCGGTGGAGGGGATACGCAGTATTTT. It yields the protein CASSFTSGGGDTQYF.

This sequence joins TRBV20-1 and TRBJ1-2, with D possibly being TRBD1 (5 bases). Per germline, CDR1 DFQATT and CDR2 SNEGSKA (reference sequence). CDR3 size: 11 residues. Trimming stripped 5 bases from V and 3 bases from J, with 7 bases between. The CDR3 nucleotides read TGCAGTGCTCCGGGACACTATGGCTACACCTTC. Its protein product is CSAPGHYGYTF.

The V gene is TRBV2, the J gene TRBJ2-7; either TRBD1 or TRBD2 may supply D (5 bases each). The ends were cut back, 7 bases at V and 0 bases at J, with 13 bases in the middle. The CDR3 consists of 14 residues. The germline V gene has CDR1 SNHLY and CDR2 FYNNEI. CDR3 sequence: CASNGDGNSYEQYF. CDR3 coding DNA: TGTGCCAGCAACGGGGACGGGAACTCCTACGAGCAGTACTTC.

V usage is TRBV15 and J usage is TRBJ1-1; D is unclear. The CDR3 totals 14 residues. Trimming took 3 bases from V and 7 from J, leaving 15 bases between them. The V gene's germline CDR1 is LNHNV and CDR2 YYDKDF (reference sequence). The CDR3 sequence is CATSSLEGTVEAFF. CDR3 coding DNA: TGTGCCACCAGCAGCCTAGAGGGAACCGTTGAAGCTTTCTTT.

CDR3 nucleotide sequence: TGTGCCAGCCGGCTGGCGGTCACAGATACGCAGTATTTT. This translates into CASRLAVTDTQYF. The chain recombines TRBV6-1 with TRBJ2-3; D is uncertain. The CDR3 has 13 residues. Germline lookup yields CDR1 MNHNS and CDR2 SASEGT. Trimming took 8 bases from V and 2 from J, leaving 11 bases between them.

The gene calls are TRBV7-9 and TRBJ2-7; D gene ambiguous. Germline-derived CDR1 and CDR2 are SEHNR and FQNEAQ (reference sequence). The CDR3 totals 12 residues. Trimming left V 5 bases short and J 0 bases short, with 5 bases between. The CDR3 bases are TGTGCCAGCAGCCAAAGCTCCTACGAGCAGTACTTC. It specifies CASSQSSYEQYF. Full variable domain (remainder filled in from reference TRBV7-9 and TRBJ2-7): DTGVSQNPRHKITKRGQNVTFRCDPISEHNRLYWYRQTLGQGPEFLTYFQNEAQLEKSRLLSDRFSAERPKGSFSTLEIQRTEQGDSAMYLCASSQSSYEQYFGPGTRLTVT.

The chain carries TRBV11-2 and TRBJ1-4; TRBD1 might be the D (6 bases). In germline, CDR1 is SGHAT, CDR2 FQNNGV. V was pared by 0 bases and J by 8 bases, with 13 bases between. This CDR3 is 15 amino acids long. CDR3 loop: CASSLDLQGWEKLFF. CDR3 in DNA: TGTGCCAGCAGCTTAGATCTCCAGGGGTGGGAAAAACTGTTTTTT.

Details on this clone: In the same sample, other DNA sequences code for this CDR3. The gene calls are TRBV20-1 and TRBJ2-5; D gene uncertain. CDR3 size: 11 residues. Trimming took 3 bases from V and 0 from J, leaving 2 bases between them. Germline V gene lookup returns CDR1 DFQATT and CDR2 SNEGSKA (reference sequence). CDR3 loop: CSARDQETQYF. Here the CDR3 DNA reads TGCAGTGCTAGGGACCAAGAGACCCAGTACTTC.

The genes are TRBV7-8 and TRBJ2-7; D tentatively fits TRBD1 or TRBD2 (6 bases each). V lost 6 bases and J lost 2, with 20 bases in between. CDR1 is SGHVS, CDR2 FQNEAQ, per germline. This CDR3 has 16 residues. CDR3 nucleotide sequence: TGTGCCAGCAGGGAAGGGGGGACGGCGGCGGCCTACGAGCAGTACTTC. It translates to CASREGGTAAAYEQYF.

The chain recombines TRBV18 with TRBJ1-1; D is ambiguous. Germline V lookup: CDR1 KGHSH, CDR2 LQKENI. Trimming took 3 bases from V and 4 from J, leaving 15 bases between them. The CDR3 totals 15 residues. The CDR3 loop is CASSPAGRPATEAFF. DNA for the CDR3: TGTGCCAGCTCACCCGCCGGGCGGCCAGCCACTGAAGCTTTCTTT.

This clone appeared a few times. V is TRBV5-1 and J is TRBJ1-1, with a possible D match to TRBD1 (6 bases). V was cut by 3 bases and J by 0 bases, with 9 bases left in between. Germline V gene lookup returns CDR1 SGHRS and CDR2 YFSETQ. CDR3 length equals 14 residues. CDR3 region: CASSSTGMNTEAFF. The CDR3 DNA reads TGCGCCAGCAGCTCTACAGGGATGAACACTGAAGCTTTCTTT.

The chain employs TRBV4-1 and TRBJ1-4; 11 nucleotides line up with TRBD1. CDR1 and CDR2 (germline): MGHRA, YSYEKL. J gave up 7 bases and V 3 bases, and 4 bases lay outside the gene matches. The CDR3 spans 15 residues. The CDR3 protein is CASSQGTGGGEKLFF. CDR3 coding DNA: TGCGCCAGCAGCCAGGGGACAGGGGGAGGTGAAAAACTGTTTTTT.